One sample yielded the 27 T cell receptor beta chains listed below, sequenced in a study of long-term antiretroviral therapy in people with HIV. The immunoSEQ assay was v3.0, run at survey level. Sequenced by immunoSEQ multiplex PCR; TCRdb stores in-frame clones only, minus some. The sample carries roughly 20,000 clones, roughly 78% recorded once. This specimen consisted of unsorted PBMCs, obtained 4.1 years after starting antiretroviral therapy. The receptor set was obtained from a woman between 35 and 50 years old with HIV.

This CDR3 is CASSMGTVREQFF. CDR3 DNA sequence: TGTGCCAGCAGCATGGGGACAGTAAGGGAGCAGTTCTTC. The chain couples TRBV5-6 to TRBJ2-1, with 7 bases that match TRBD1. Germline V gene lookup returns CDR1 SGHDT and CDR2 YYEEEE. V gave up 4 bases and J gave up 10 bases; unmatched junction bases: 8. This CDR3 is built from 13 residues.

This chain's CDR3 is CASSILGRGPYSNQPQHF. The CDR3 DNA follows: TGTGCCAGTAGTATTTTGGGCAGGGGGCCCTATAGCAATCAGCCCCAGCATTTT. The V gene is TRBV19, the J gene TRBJ1-5; 8 positions match TRBD1. The CDR3 runs 18 residues. CDR1 and CDR2 from the germline V gene are LNHDA and SQIVND (reference sequence). Germline trimming cut 3 bases from V and 0 bases from J; bases unmatched to any gene: 10. Drawing the rest from reference TRBV19 and TRBJ1-5, the complete variable domain is DGGITQSPKYLFRKEGQNVTLSCEQNLNHDAMYWYRQDPGQGLRLIYYSQIVNDFQKGDIAEGYSVSREKKESFPLTVTSAQKNPTAFYLCASSILGRGPYSNQPQHFGDGTRLSIL.

This clone was seen more than once but under ten times. The V call is TRBV10-2, the J call TRBJ1-5; D is unresolved. The CDR3 has 10 amino acids. V dropped 7 bases and J dropped 6 bases, with 4 bases sitting between them. The V gene's germline CDR1 is WSHSY and CDR2 SAAADI. The CDR3 is CASIGQPQHF. In DNA, the CDR3 is TGCGCCAGCATAGGTCAGCCCCAGCATTTT.

The chain couples TRBV11-3 to TRBJ1-1; D remains unclear. The CDR3 is 13 amino acids. The ends were cut back, 1 base at V and 4 bases at J, with 7 bases in the middle. Germline V gene lookup returns CDR1 SGHNT and CDR2 YENEEA. The CDR3 is CASSLVPSTEAFF. The CDR3 DNA reads as TGTGCCAGCAGCTTAGTTCCGTCCACTGAAGCTTTCTTT.

The chain carries TRBV5-6 and TRBJ2-7; D possibly corresponds to TRBD2 (5 bases). V gave up 2 bases and J gave up 6 bases, with 9 bases separating them. The CDR3 is made up of 12 amino acids. CDR1 is SGHDT, CDR2 YYEEEE, per germline. The CDR3 loop reads CASSFKEGEQYF. The CDR3, as DNA: TGTGCCAGCAGCTTTAAAGAGGGCGAGCAGTACTTC.

V usage is TRBV27 and J usage is TRBJ2-3; D call uncertain. V dropped 3 bases and J dropped 4 bases, with 14 bases sitting between them. Germline V gene lookup returns CDR1 MNHEY and CDR2 SMNVEV (reference sequence). The CDR3 is made up of 15 amino acids. As DNA, the CDR3 is TGTGCCAGCAGTTTTCAATTATCTGCACCAGATACGCAGTATTTT. Amino acids: CASSFQLSAPDTQYF.

The genes are TRBV6-1 and TRBJ2-7; TRBD2 aligns across 9 bases. Germline trimming cut 7 bases from V and 0 bases from J; bases unmatched to any gene: 4. Germline values: CDR1 MNHNS, CDR2 SASEGT. This CDR3 has 14 residues. CDR3 nucleotide sequence: TGTGCCAGCAAGGCTAGCGGGACCTCCTACGAGCAGTACTTC. It specifies CASKASGTSYEQYF.

This chain uses TRBV6-5 with TRBJ2-7; maybe TRBD2 (5 bases). Germline V lookup: CDR1 MNHEY, CDR2 SVGAGI. This CDR3 contains 12 residues. The V end was cut by 7 bases, the J end by 7 bases, with 14 bases between. CDR3 region: CASNRATGEQYF. The CDR3, as DNA: TGTGCCAGCAACCGGGCGACGGGGGAGCAGTACTTC.

The chain carries TRBV19 and TRBJ2-1, with D possibly matching TRBD2 (6 bases). V lost 5 bases, J lost 3 bases, and 8 bases lay in between. The CDR3 has 13 residues. Germline CDR1 reads LNHDA; CDR2 reads SQIVND (reference sequence). Here the CDR3 reads CASSLGLYNEQFF. In DNA form, the CDR3 reads TGTGCCAGTAGTTTGGGACTCTACAATGAGCAGTTCTTC.

The V gene is TRBV11-3, the J gene TRBJ2-7; 10 bases are shared with TRBD1. Losses at the gene ends were 7 bases for V and 2 bases for J; bases not matched to a gene: 8. The CDR3 extends over 15 amino acids. Germline assignment: CDR1 SGHNT and CDR2 YENEEA. CDR3 in DNA: TGTGCCAGCAAGCGAGGGACAGGGGTGACCTACGAGCAGTACTTC. Translating it yields CASKRGTGVTYEQYF.

This clone occurred a few times. This rearrangement joins TRBV4-2 to TRBJ2-2; possibly TRBD2 for D (6 bases). The germline gives CDR1 LGHNA, CDR2 YNFKEQ. The V gene lost 1 base and the J gene lost 8 bases, with 14 bases spanning the gap. The CDR3 contains 15 residues. The CDR3 is CASSQVNPGEGELFF. The DNA for the CDR3 is TGTGCCAGCAGCCAAGTCAACCCGGGAGAAGGGGAGCTGTTTTTT.

V usage is TRBV5-1 and J usage is TRBJ2-3; D call uncertain. Trimming took off 2 bases at V and 3 bases at J, with 7 bases between the two ends. The CDR3 has 13 residues. Germline CDR1 is SGHRS and CDR2 is YFSETQ. The CDR3 reads CASSFGVTDTQYF. The CDR3 DNA sequence: TGCGCCAGCAGCTTTGGCGTGACAGATACGCAGTATTTT.

This clone was seen once. J is TRBJ2-3 and V is TRBV2; 8 nucleotides line up with TRBD1. Germline V gene lookup returns CDR1 SNHLY and CDR2 FYNNEI. The CDR3 has 16 amino acids. Trimming cost V 5 bases and J 2 bases; bases outside gene matches: 9. The CDR3 sequence: CASSPPTGAYTDTQYF. CDR3 DNA: TGTGCCAGCAGTCCCCCGACAGGGGCGTACACAGATACGCAGTATTTT. Full variable domain (outside the CDR3, taken from reference TRBV2 and TRBJ2-3): EPEVTQTPSHQVTQMGQEVILRCVPISNHLYFYWYRQILGQKVEFLVSFYNNEISEKSEIFDDQFSVERPDGSNFTLKIRSTKLEDSAMYFCASSPPTGAYTDTQYFGPGTRLTVL.

The chain links TRBV29-1 to TRBJ1-3; D uncertain. The CDR3 consists of 12 residues. The V gene's germline CDR1 is SQVTM and CDR2 ANQGSEA. The ends were cut back, 4 bases at V and 1 base at J, with 5 bases in the middle. As DNA, the CDR3 is TGCAGCGTTGCAATATCTGGAAACACCATATATTTT. Its protein is CSVAISGNTIYF.

The CDR3 DNA reads as TGTGCCAGCAGTTACGGACAGGGGCTGTTCACCGGGGAGCTGTTTTTT. The encoded protein is CASSYGQGLFTGELFF. The J gene is TRBJ2-2, the V gene TRBV6-5; 9 positions agree with TRBD1. V was clipped by 2 bases and J by 4 bases; unmatched bases: 5. Germline CDR1 reads MNHEY; CDR2 reads SVGAGI. CDR3 length: 16 residues.

This clone was seen a few times. The gene calls are TRBV15 and TRBJ1-2; possibly TRBD1 for D (6 bases). There are 16 residues in the CDR3. Germline V gene lookup returns CDR1 LNHNV and CDR2 YYDKDF (reference sequence). Trimming removed 0 bases at V and 4 bases at J, with 15 bases between. CDR3 coding DNA: TGTGCCACCAGCAGAGATCGATACGGACAGATCTATGGCTACACCTTC. This gives the protein CATSRDRYGQIYGYTF.

The rearrangement uses TRBV5-1 and TRBJ1-3, with TRBD1 matching over 8 bases. Germline V lookup: CDR1 SGHRS, CDR2 YFSETQ. The CDR3 has 15 amino acids. V dropped 4 bases and J dropped 2; count of bases not matched to a gene: 5. The chain's CDR3 is CASSQTGDAGNTIYF. The CDR3, as DNA: TGCGCCAGCAGCCAGACAGGGGACGCTGGAAACACCATATATTTT.

The chain is built from TRBV19 and TRBJ1-1, with TRBD1 as a possible D gene (6 bases). In germline, CDR1 is LNHDA, CDR2 SQIVND (reference sequence). Trimming cost V 6 bases and J 1 base, with 12 bases left between them. CDR3 length: 14 residues. In nucleotides, the CDR3 is TGTGCCAGTAGCCTACAGGGCCGGAACACTGAAGCTTTCTTT. Translating gives CASSLQGRNTEAFF.

The chain employs TRBV6-1 and TRBJ1-4; 7 bases match TRBD1. V dropped 1 base and J dropped 4; count of bases not matched to a gene: 3. Germline CDR1 is MNHNS and CDR2 is SASEGT. CDR3 length: 15 residues. The CDR3 nucleotides are TGTGCCAGCAGTGAAGGGGACAGCCATAATGAAAAACTGTTTTTT. This codes for CASSEGDSHNEKLFF.

The count of this clone is one. The genes are TRBV4-2 and TRBJ1-2; no clear D. V was clipped by 5 bases and J by 5 bases, with 21 bases between them. This CDR3 has 16 residues. The V gene's germline CDR1 is LGHNA and CDR2 YNFKEQ. CDR3: CASSSGPSSVLYGYTF. CDR3 nucleotides: TGTGCCAGCAGCTCTGGGCCCTCGAGCGTTTTATATGGCTACACCTTC.

V and J are TRBV13 and TRBJ1-1; D remains ambiguous. The V end lost 2 bases, the J end lost 1 base, and 8 bases lay between the germline ends. Germline CDR1 is PRHDT and CDR2 is FYEKMQ (reference sequence). This CDR3 has 14 amino acids. CDR3 DNA sequence: TGTGCCAGCAGCTTACCAATGGAGAACACTGAAGCTTTCTTT. Translating it yields CASSLPMENTEAFF.

This clone has more than one count but fewer than ten. The chain joins TRBV11-2 to TRBJ1-2; 9 nucleotides match TRBD1. The length of the CDR3 is 15 residues. Germline values: CDR1 SGHAT, CDR2 FQNNGV. J was trimmed by 4 bases and V by 5 bases; bases with no gene match: 8. CDR3 sequence (DNA): TGTGCCAGCAGCGACCGGGACAGGGCAATCTATGGCTACACCTTC. Translation gives CASSDRDRAIYGYTF.

This chain connects TRBV11-3 to TRBJ2-5, with unresolved D. Germline CDR1 SGHNT, CDR2 YENEEA. Trimming stripped 5 bases from V and 0 bases from J, with 10 bases between. The CDR3 has 14 amino acids. DNA for the CDR3: TGTGCCAGCAGCCGGGTGGGCGACCAAGAGACCCAGTACTTC. Translation gives CASSRVGDQETQYF.

The table lists this clone with a few counts. V and J are TRBV7-9 and TRBJ2-7; no definite D call. CDR3 size: 16 residues. V was cut by 5 bases and J by 3 bases, with 20 bases left in between. Germline assignment: CDR1 SEHNR and CDR2 FQNEAQ (reference sequence). In DNA form, the CDR3 reads TGTGCCAGCAGCCCGTGGACGGAGAGCTCATACTACGAGCAGTACTTC. Protein sequence: CASSPWTESSYYEQYF.

This chain uses TRBV11-3 with TRBJ2-6; no clear D gene. The ends were cut back, 2 bases at V and 1 base at J, with 0 bases in the middle. CDR3 length equals 13 residues. From germline, CDR1 is SGHNT and CDR2 YENEEA. CDR3 DNA: TGTGCCAGCAGCTTATCTGGGGCCAACGTCCTGACTTTC. Encoded protein: CASSLSGANVLTF.

The rearrangement uses TRBV4-1 and TRBJ2-1; TRBD2 aligns across 9 bases. V lost 0 bases to trimming and J lost 4 bases; unmatched junction nucleotides: 7. The CDR3 consists of 17 residues. CDR1 and CDR2 (germline): MGHRA, YSYEKL. The CDR3, as DNA: TGCGCCAGCAGCCAAGATTCGGCTAGCGGGGCGTACAATGAGCAGTTCTTC. This translates into CASSQDSASGAYNEQFF.

A few counts support this clone. The chain uses TRBV9 and TRBJ1-2; D remains unclear. The CDR3 extends over 14 amino acids. The ends were cut back, 0 bases at V and 5 bases at J, with 11 bases in the middle. Germline CDR1 is SGDLS and CDR2 is YYNGEE. CDR3 nucleotides: TGTGCCAGCAGCGTAGAGACGGACGGGTATGGCTACACCTTC. Its translation: CASSVETDGYGYTF.